This TCR beta chain derives from a study of shared clonotypes between healthy human individuals. Study results and caveats: Estimated richness values were generally larger in naive subsets than in memory subsets. Around 5.3% of naive CD4 clonotypes were shared across a few donors.

Sequencing was at deep level. This table comes from immunoSEQ multiplex PCR, and its TCRdb copy is limited to in-frame clones, with some not included. The table records approximately 980,000 clones, approximately 80% of them present only once. Notes on this clone: The target antigen is unknown.

The CDR3 has 13 amino acids. The germline V and J ends were trimmed by 6 bases and 8 bases, with 14 bases remaining between them. Per germline, CDR1 MGHRA and CDR2 YSYEKL. The chain combines TRBV4-1 with TRBJ2-1; possibly TRBD1 for D (6 bases). This TCR derives from a man aged 18 to 29 in good health. The sequencing sample was made of memory CD4+ T cells sorted from blood. The subset was: CD45RA-negative fraction. CDR3 DNA: TGCGCCAGCAGAGAAATACAGGGCTATGAGCAGTTCTTC. Translation gives CASREIQGYEQFF.